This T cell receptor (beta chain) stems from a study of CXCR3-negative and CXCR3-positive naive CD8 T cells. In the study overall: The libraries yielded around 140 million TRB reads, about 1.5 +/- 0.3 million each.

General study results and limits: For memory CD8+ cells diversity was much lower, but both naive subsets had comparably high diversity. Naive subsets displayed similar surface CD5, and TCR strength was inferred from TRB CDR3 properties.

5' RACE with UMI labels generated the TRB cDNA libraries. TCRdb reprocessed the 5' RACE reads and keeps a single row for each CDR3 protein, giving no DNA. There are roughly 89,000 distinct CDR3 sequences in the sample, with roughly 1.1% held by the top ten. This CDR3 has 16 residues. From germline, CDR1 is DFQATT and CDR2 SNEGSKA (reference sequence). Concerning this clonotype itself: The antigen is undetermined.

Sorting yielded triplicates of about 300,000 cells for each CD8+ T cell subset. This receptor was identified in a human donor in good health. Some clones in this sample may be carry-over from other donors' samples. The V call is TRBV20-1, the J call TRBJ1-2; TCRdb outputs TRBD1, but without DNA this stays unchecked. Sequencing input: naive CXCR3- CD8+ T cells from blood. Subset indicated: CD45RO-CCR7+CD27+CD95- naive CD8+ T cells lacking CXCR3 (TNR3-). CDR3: CSSITPPGQGVYGYTF.